This paragraph covers one T cell receptor (beta chain) sequence. Only in-frame clones appear in the TCRdb table, and some are missing; sequencing was by immunoSEQ multiplex PCR. This table holds roughly 9,800 clones, around 65% found once. These data originate in a study of CD4+ T cells in melanoma. CDR3 length: 14 residues. Germline CDR1 is MNHEY and CDR2 is SVGAGI. The V segment lost 4 bases and the J segment 4 bases; nucleotides outside the gene matches: 6. The clonotype originates from a human donor with melanoma. Sequencing was performed on cells from a culture (not recorded whether cultured in vitro). V gene TRBV6-5 combines with J gene TRBJ1-2; 7 bases are a match to TRBD1. Here the CDR3 reads CASSSTGQAYGYTF. The CDR3 coding sequence is TGTGCCAGCAGTTCCACCGGACAGGCCTATGGCTACACCTTC.